This T cell receptor beta chain was obtained from a study of T-cell reconstitution after alpha-beta-depleted transplantation in children. The CDR3 spans 16 residues. Germline V gene data show CDR1 as MDHEN and CDR2 as SYDVKM. Deletions cut 6 bases from V and 8 bases from J, with 23 bases between. Whole-study results and caveats: T-cell counts and diversity were attributed mostly to newly produced T cells one year after transplant.

For this clonotype: Antigen specificity is unknown.

This sample's TCRbeta library carried unique molecular identifier barcodes. Via MiXCR, TCRdb re-called the PCR reads, giving one row per CDR3 protein. Of more than 500,000 distinct CDR3 sequences detected, about an eighth appear once; the ten largest clones hold 11% to 15%. The sequence came from a female patient aged 2-9 years who had a stem cell transplant for aplastic anemia, so the T cells may come from the graft donor. The genes are TRBV28 and TRBJ2-1; D perhaps matches TRBD2 (6 bases). The source material was PBMCs, mostly from graft donor cells, sampled 180 days after TCRalphabeta/CD19-depleted stem cell transplant. CDR3 nucleotides: TGTGCCAGCAGACCCAGCGGGTACACTGTGGGGGATGAGCAGTTCTTC. Residues: CASRPSGYTVGDEQFF.